Many counts were recorded for the clone carrying this TCR beta chain. Its specificity is not known. Construction of the TCR beta libraries employed iRepertoire HTBI primers in conjunction with Arm-PCR of CDR3 regions. One entry per CDR3 protein, called by TCRdb with MiXCR from the multiplex PCR reads. The data show some 250,000 distinct CDR3 sequences, around 21% seen once. This sample was taken from a study of regulatory T cells in long-lasting Graves disease. For the study at large: The study enrolled newly diagnosed Graves' patients on antithyroid drugs under 3 months.

Notes on the study in general: With persistent disease, TRBV28, TRBJ1-2 and TRBJ2-5 were the favored segments.

Time point indicated: newly diagnosed GD, antithyroid drugs for less than 3 months. Extracted PBMC RNA gave rise to the TCR library. It was by American Thyroid Association guidelines that Graves' disease was diagnosed. Patients came through an endocrinology department, and that department was in Xi'an, China. V shed 3 bases and J 0 bases; nucleotides not matched to a gene: 2. This CDR3 has 15 amino acids. The V gene's germline CDR1 is DFQATT and CDR2 SNEGSKA (reference sequence). This rearrangement joins TRBV20-1 to TRBJ2-6, with 7 bases fitting TRBD1. The receptor comes from a female donor with Graves disease. This specimen consisted of peripheral blood mononuclear cells (PBMCs), obtained at new diagnosis, from a patient treated with antithyroid drugs. The CDR3 region is CSARGTDSGANVLTF. CDR3 bases: TGCAGTGCTAGGGGGACAGACTCTGGGGCCAACGTCCTGACTTTC.